This T cell receptor beta chain was sequenced during a study of beta chain features in type 1 diabetes (dated by TCRdb to the late 2010s). About the study as a whole: No differences in mean age, gender distribution, total cell number or subset yield were found between patients and healthy donors. Regulatory and stem cell-like memory subsets were obtained from only 8 patients and roughly 8 healthy donors, while naive and central memory subsets were obtained from all 30 or so donors. In the study, TCRB repertoires of sorted circulating CD4+ T cell subsets from recently diagnosed type 1 diabetes patients were compared with those of matched healthy donors. Across all samples, fewer than 130 million sorted cells were examined, and cell number per subset correlated strongly with RNA yield. Points the paper makes about the study in general: The naive, central memory and regulatory TCRB repertoires appeared to resemble one another more closely among patients than among healthy donors. PCR may preferentially amplify shorter templates, but because patient and control samples were amplified and corrected together, any resulting skew would affect both groups equally. Because cDNA was sequenced instead of genomic DNA, activated cells with high expression could be over-represented, although the groups did not differ in activation or CD3 levels. Patients with type 1 diabetes made fewer insertions and deleted more nucleotides at VDJ recombination sites, implying thymic rearrangement abnormalities. HLA sub-analyses involved small numbers of individuals, so any influence of HLA type on TCRB rearrangement remained unresolved. In all four CD4+ subsets, TCRB CDR3 length was moderately but significantly shorter in type 1 diabetes patients.

Each donor gave one peripheral blood draw, averaging approximately 0.12 L, which was collected into heparinised tubes. Naive, central memory, regulatory and stem cell-like memory CD4+ T cells were sorted on a BD FACSAria II using a panel including CD45RO, CCR7, CD25, CD127, CD95 and CD27. Every sorted population had a purity above 95%. PBMCs were isolated right away by Lymphoprep density gradient centrifugation and were stained directly, without culture. To minimize batch effects, samples were stained and sorted in pairs, one healthy donor with one patient per experiment. This clone was observed a few times. Its antigen remains undetermined. Base-call qualities are not available, and no considerably larger clone is one nucleotide away. The High Capacity cDNA Reverse Transcription Kit was used to reverse transcribe all of the isolated RNA, meaning that expressed TCRB transcripts were what got sequenced. Deep immunoSEQ sequencing was applied to naive, central memory and regulatory T cell samples, giving an average of around 3.4 million total reads per sample. After sorted cells were lysed in RLT buffer, RNA was extracted with DNase-treated RNeasy Micro or Mini kits, with the choice depending on cell number. To prevent cross-contamination, every cell subset was processed on its own, while patient and healthy donor samples were processed together. The immunoSEQ multiplex PCR was used to amplify TCRB sequences from cDNA, yielding 87-bp fragments that span the CDR3 region. Sequencing of the amplicons was performed on the Illumina HiSeq platform. The paper's processing steps were these. Synthetic template baselines were used to correct PCR bias computationally, reads within Hamming distance 2 were collapsed, and singletons that could not be merged were discarded. Reads were aligned against IMGT to assign V, D and J genes, CDR3 length and insertions or deletions at six rearrangement sites. Within each subset, clonotype counts were normalized to sorted cell number, after which true diversity and Gini coefficients were computed with the tcR R package. The overlap coefficient, calculated on TCRB nucleotide sequences, was used to measure repertoire sharing. As a proxy for the pre-selection repertoire, out-of-frame TCRB sequences from naive cells were analyzed. In TCRdb, the immuneACCESS table is reduced to in-frame sequences with V and J assigned. These tables do not hold every clone; where another copy was compared, an unresolved V gene accounts for under half, and the others remain unexplained. V, J and clone size derive from that table, while D and trimming were established from the DNA sequence. This sample comprises about 650,000 clones, around 12% of them detected only once. Over 0.1% of the sample is in the top ten clones.

The receptor's source is a man aged 25-45 years with type 1 diabetes. The specimen was naive CD4+ T cells from blood. The sample's cell subset or site, from its label and the paper: true naive CD4+ T cells.

The nucleotides read TGTGCCAGCAGCAAACGTTGGCAGGGCTCGGCAGATACGCAGTATTTT. It codes for CASSKRWQGSADTQYF. Recombination connected TRBV4-2 to TRBJ2-3; TRBD1 could be the D gene, as 5 bases match. For CDR1 and CDR2, the germline V gene lists LGHNA and YNFKEQ. The trim is 5 bases for V and 4 bases for J, with a gap of 19 bases between the germline ends. Reading from cysteine to phenylalanine, the CDR3 counts 16 amino acids. The DNA shown is the 48-base CDR3, in frame from base 1.